These T cell receptor beta chains were read from a single sample in a study of cytomegalovirus exposure and HLA in healthy donors. The repertoire was sequenced with immunoSEQ multiplex PCR; TCRdb's copy has only in-frame clones and lacks some. The sample includes roughly 120,000 clones, around three quarters of them seen just once. Sequenced: PBMCs. These receptors were taken from a woman between 55 and 75 years old in good health and CMV-seropositive. Each CDR3 is given with its conserved first and last residue. D genes are given only for firm matches.

j_gene: TRBJ1-2; v_gene: TRBV4-3; d_gene: NA; CDR3aa: CASSQVLGGGYTF
j_gene: TRBJ2-7; v_gene: TRBV18; d_gene: TRBD1; CDR3aa: CASSPGTGDEQYF
j_gene: TRBJ2-1; v_gene: TRBV18; d_gene: TRBD1; CDR3aa: CASSPLKDRGYNEQFF
j_gene: TRBJ1-4; v_gene: TRBV9; d_gene: NA; CDR3aa: CASSVATGETNEKLFF
j_gene: TRBJ1-1; v_gene: TRBV7-8; d_gene: TRBD1; CDR3aa: CGTGALSTPKFGEAFF
j_gene: TRBJ2-3; v_gene: TRBV7-2; d_gene: NA; CDR3aa: CASRFTGADTQYF
j_gene: TRBJ2-5; v_gene: TRBV4-3; d_gene: TRBD1; CDR3aa: CASSQQQGEETQYF
j_gene: TRBJ1-3; v_gene: TRBV5-6; d_gene: NA; CDR3aa: CASSLGGAGNTIYF
j_gene: TRBJ2-1; v_gene: TRBV9; d_gene: TRBD2; CDR3aa: CASSPRLAGGLDEQFF
j_gene: TRBJ2-1; v_gene: TRBV4-2; d_gene: NA; CDR3aa: CASSQDLGVSSYNEQFF
j_gene: TRBJ1-1; v_gene: TRBV7-8; d_gene: TRBD1; CDR3aa: CASAPWDRDRTEAFF
j_gene: TRBJ2-7; v_gene: TRBV4-2; d_gene: TRBD2; CDR3aa: CASSQDLLAGGGNEQYF
j_gene: TRBJ2-7; v_gene: TRBV6-5; d_gene: NA; CDR3aa: CASSYSVLGGGEQYF
j_gene: TRBJ2-3; v_gene: TRBV6-4; d_gene: TRBD2; CDR3aa: CASSRTSGGAGDTQYF
j_gene: TRBJ1-5; v_gene: TRBV7-3; d_gene: NA; CDR3aa: CASSLTLNQPQHF
j_gene: TRBJ1-1; v_gene: TRBV19; d_gene: NA; CDR3aa: CASTSGRRARNTEAFF
j_gene: TRBJ2-1; v_gene: TRBV19; d_gene: TRBD2; CDR3aa: CASSSGLAGGPGEQFF
j_gene: TRBJ2-1; v_gene: TRBV6-6; d_gene: NA; CDR3aa: CASSYVVQEQFF
j_gene: TRBJ1-1; v_gene: TRBV9; d_gene: NA; CDR3aa: CASSVAGNIGTEAFF
j_gene: TRBJ2-2; v_gene: TRBV7-3; d_gene: NA; CDR3aa: CASSLSGVGGELFF
j_gene: TRBJ2-7; v_gene: TRBV27; d_gene: TRBD2; CDR3aa: CASSLWASGSLYEQYF
j_gene: TRBJ2-7; v_gene: TRBV29-1; d_gene: TRBD1; CDR3aa: CSVVGQVNSYEQYF
j_gene: NA; v_gene: TRBV7-2; d_gene: TRBD2; CDR3aa: CASSLRRGGGSKGYEQYF
j_gene: TRBJ1-2; v_gene: TRBV7-6; d_gene: NA; CDR3aa: CASSSSYTGPRVGYGYTF
j_gene: TRBJ2-1; v_gene: TRBV11-1; d_gene: TRBD1; CDR3aa: CASKQGQGVLREQFF
j_gene: TRBJ1-2; v_gene: TRBV19; d_gene: TRBD1; CDR3aa: CASSTPTGRYGYTF
j_gene: NA; v_gene: TRBV2; d_gene: NA; CDR3aa: CASSVPGRDSYEQYF
j_gene: TRBJ2-3; v_gene: TRBV7-9; d_gene: TRBD1; CDR3aa: CASSLAGQSLTNTDTQYF
j_gene: TRBJ2-1; v_gene: TRBV7-7; d_gene: TRBD1; CDR3aa: CASSFWLETGQGRTFDNEQFF
j_gene: NA; v_gene: TRBV5-1; d_gene: TRBD2; CDR3aa: CASSLGLAGRYEQYF
j_gene: TRBJ1-5; v_gene: TRBV27; d_gene: NA; CDR3aa: CASSPLGFSGGNQPQHF
j_gene: TRBJ1-1; v_gene: TRBV5-4; d_gene: NA; CDR3aa: CASSLAGRVLGTEAFF
j_gene: TRBJ2-2; v_gene: TRBV4-3; d_gene: TRBD1; CDR3aa: CASSQGQGAGELFF
j_gene: NA; v_gene: TRBV12-1; d_gene: NA; CDR3aa: CASSINSSGLTYEQYF
j_gene: TRBJ2-3; v_gene: TRBV6-4; d_gene: TRBD2; CDR3aa: CASSEALAGGLDTQYF
j_gene: TRBJ1-1; v_gene: TRBV7-2; d_gene: TRBD1; CDR3aa: CASSPRDRGKNTEAFF
j_gene: TRBJ1-1; v_gene: TRBV5-1; d_gene: NA; CDR3aa: CASSYAGQNTEAFF
j_gene: TRBJ1-5; v_gene: TRBV4-2; d_gene: NA; CDR3aa: CASSQVGDRAGQPQHF
j_gene: TRBJ2-3; v_gene: TRBV5-1; d_gene: TRBD2; CDR3aa: CASSLVRTSGGVQYF
j_gene: TRBJ1-1; v_gene: TRBV5-6; d_gene: NA; CDR3aa: CASSLFPGANTEAFF